This T cell receptor (beta chain) emerged from a study of blood T cell repertoires in COVID-19. Whole-study context: Some COVID-19 samples were acute and others convalescent; all came from the United States, Italy and Spain. From T cells, B-cell-depleted T cells, or PBMCs came the material, which was cDNA or gDNA.

Original processing methods: Cell counts per sample came from amplifying reference gene primers. Method: immunoSEQ multiplex PCR; TCRdb's copy keeps in-frame clones and lacks some. V and J calls and clone size follow that table, whereas D and trimming were derived from the DNA. The sample shows 70,000 to 85,000 clones, about 88% of them seen only once. CDR1 MNHEY and CDR2 SMNVEV come from the germline V gene (reference sequence). V lost 2 bases, J lost 3 bases, and 10 bases lay in between. The CDR3 runs to 14 residues. What was sequenced was peripheral blood. J is TRBJ1-1 and V is TRBV27; possibly TRBD1 for D (5 bases). The receptor was derived from a man between 65 and 85 years old with active or convalescent COVID-19. CDR3 nucleotides: TGTGCCAGCAGTTTAGCAGGGTCCGACACTGAAGCTTTCTTT. Translating gives CASSLAGSDTEAFF.